This T cell receptor beta chain was profiled in a study of control samples from healthy donors and cancer patients. Looked up from germline, CDR1 is LGHNT and CDR2 is FRNRAP. The CDR3 covers 16 residues. J gave up 8 bases and V 2 bases, and 12 bases lay outside the gene matches. Repertoires were generated with immunoSEQ multiplex PCR, while TCRdb's copy carries only in-frame clones and drops some. The data contain some 13,000 clones, around four fifths of them seen just once; the ten biggest clones take up roughly 7.9%. A single count supports this clone. The chain recombines TRBV12-5 with TRBJ2-1, with 7 positions matching TRBD2. This TCR was recovered from a male donor with melanoma. The sample was formalin-fixed, paraffin-embedded tissue. As DNA, the CDR3 is TGTGCTAGTGGTTTGATACGGGTCGGGGGGTTCGATGAGCAGTTCTTC. Protein: CASGLIRVGGFDEQFF.